This is a list of T cell receptor beta chains from one sample in a study of OX40 agonist ivuxolimab in advanced cancers. Repertoires were generated with immunoSEQ multiplex PCR, while TCRdb's copy carries only in-frame clones and drops some. The profile covers roughly 68,000 clones, with around 89% appearing a single time and 4% taken by the ten largest. Here the sequenced sample was CD4+ or CD8+ T cells sorted from blood, taken in a trial of the OX40 agonist ivuxolimab. These receptors came from an adult with an advanced solid tumor such as melanoma, head and neck, liver or kidney cancer. Both conserved end residues are part of each CDR3. The D gene is left open where the match is weak. Some rows mark clone size as missing; the rest say once, few, many or name a class of expanded clone.

>.|.|TRBJ2-2|TRBV7-9
CASTVGAASNTGELFF
TGTGCCAGCACCGTAGGGGCGGCATCGAACACCGGGGAGCTGTTTTTT
>TRBD2|.|TRBJ2-1|TRBV6-1
CASSDVSGSRDEQFF
TGTGCCAGCAGTGACGTCAGCGGGAGTAGAGATGAGCAGTTCTTC
>TRBD1|once|TRBJ1-2|TRBV7-9
CASSLDRAGGYTF
TGTGCCAGCAGCCTAGACAGGGCGGGGGGCTACACCTTC
>.|.|TRBJ2-7|TRBV5-1
CASSLALGMYEQYF
TGCGCCAGCAGCTTGGCCCTCGGGATGTACGAGCAGTACTTC
>.|.|TRBJ1-1|TRBV6-5
CASSPSRRVDDFF
TGTGCCAGCAGTCCAAGTAGGAGAGTAGACGATTTCTTT
>.|once|TRBJ1-2|TRBV6-1
CASTRTGGYTF
TGTGCCAGCACTCGGACGGGGGGCTACACCTTC
>.|once|TRBJ2-1|TRBV18
CASSRIQSSYNEQFF
TGTGCCAGCTCCAGGATACAGAGCTCCTACAATGAGCAGTTCTTC
>.|.|TRBJ2-4|TRBV5-1
CASSLATGENIQYF
TGCGCCAGCAGCTTGGCCACTGGGGAAAACATTCAGTACTTC
>.|.|TRBJ2-3|TRBV9
CASSLASPDTQYF
TGTGCCAGCAGCCTAGCGTCCCCAGATACGCAGTATTTT
>.|.|TRBJ1-1|TRBV9
CASSITDMNTEAFF
TGTGCCAGCAGCATAACAGACATGAACACTGAAGCTTTCTTT
>.|.|TRBJ1-6|TRBV6-5
CASSYSMGTANSPLHF
TGTGCCAGCAGTTACTCGATGGGTACAGCCAATTCACCCCTCCACTTT
>TRBD1|.|TRBJ2-2|TRBV19
CATTGTGGTGELFF
TGTGCCACAACCGGGACAGGGGGCACCGGGGAGCTGTTTTTT
>TRBD2|.|TRBJ2-7|TRBV10-3
CALSRGLGSDEQYF
TGTGCCCTCAGCCGGGGACTAGGGTCAGACGAGCAGTACTTC
>TRBD2|.|TRBJ2-1|TRBV4-1
CATRASGRRNNEQFF
TGCGCCACGAGGGCTAGCGGGAGGAGGAACAATGAGCAGTTCTTC
>.|.|TRBJ2-1|TRBV4-2
CASSQDLGIKGDEQFF
TGTGCCAGCAGCCAAGATCTGGGAATTAAGGGCGATGAGCAGTTCTTC
>TRBD2|few|TRBJ2-1|TRBV10-1
CASSEDGLAGVNEQFF
TGCGCCAGCAGTGAAGATGGGCTAGCGGGAGTGAATGAGCAGTTCTTC
>.|.|TRBJ1-6|TRBV6-1
CASSEIQRDNSPLHF
TGTGCCAGCAGTGAAATACAGAGAGATAATTCACCCCTCCACTTT
>.|.|TRBJ1-1|TRBV28
CASSRDRGGGRAFF
TGTGCCAGCAGTCGAGATCGGGGGGGAGGACGAGCTTTCTTT
>.|.|TRBJ2-2|TRBV19
CASNLGAATTTGELFF
TGTGCCAGTAATCTCGGGGCGGCGACTACTACCGGGGAGCTGTTTTTT
>.|.|TRBJ2-5|TRBV15
CATSRQGRPVRETQYF
TGTGCCACCAGTCGCCAGGGGAGGCCCGTGAGGGAGACCCAGTACTTC
>.|.|TRBJ2-1|TRBV4-3
CASFREFANEQFF
TGCGCCAGCTTCAGGGAGTTCGCCAATGAGCAGTTCTTC
>.|.|TRBJ2-2|TRBV6-6
CASSHPNGGELFF
TGTGCCAGCAGCCACCCTAATGGCGGGGAGCTGTTTTTT
>TRBD1|.|TRBJ2-3|TRBV7-9
CASSLTGTDTQYF
TGTGCCAGCAGTTTGACAGGGACAGATACGCAGTATTTT
>.|.|TRBJ2-7|TRBV9
CASSVVGTGEQYF
TGTGCCAGCAGCGTAGTAGGGACGGGCGAGCAGTACTTC
>.|.|TRBJ2-6|TRBV18
CASSPTKNRDGANVLTF
TGTGCCAGCTCACCAACTAAAAACAGGGATGGGGCCAACGTCCTGACTTTC
>.|few|TRBJ2-1|TRBV28
CASSPSGESSYNEQFF
TGTGCCAGCAGCCCCTCGGGGGAGAGCTCCTACAATGAGCAGTTCTTC
>.|once|TRBJ1-1|TRBV27
CASSLSTTVPYEAFF
TGTGCCAGCAGTTTATCCACGACAGTTCCTTATGAAGCTTTCTTT
>.|.|TRBJ1-1|TRBV29-1
CSVPQKRGKVMNTEAFF
TGCAGCGTCCCTCAAAAAAGGGGAAAAGTTATGAACACTGAAGCTTTCTTT
>TRBD1|.|TRBJ2-3|TRBV7-9
CASSSPGTGGTDTQYF
TGTGCCAGCAGCTCACCTGGGACAGGGGGAACAGATACGCAGTATTTT
>TRBD2|.|TRBJ2-1|TRBV7-9
CASSAEREGLYNEQFF
TGTGCCAGCAGCGCAGAGCGGGAGGGCCTTTACAATGAGCAGTTCTTC
>.|once|TRBJ2-4|TRBV28
CASSLGNKNIQYF
TGTGCCAGCAGTCTAGGGAACAAAAACATTCAGTACTTC
>TRBD2|.|TRBJ2-7|TRBV18
CASSAGLAGSYEQYF
TGTGCCAGCTCAGCGGGACTAGCGGGTTCCTACGAGCAGTACTTC
>.|.|TRBJ2-1|TRBV27
CASRSGQNNEQFF
TGTGCCAGCAGGAGTGGACAAAACAATGAGCAGTTCTTC
>.|.|TRBJ1-3|TRBV4-2
CASSPRRDSGNTIYF
TGTGCCAGCAGCCCCCGCCGGGACTCTGGAAACACCATATATTTT
>.|.|TRBJ2-1|TRBV6-5
CASRDWQDEQFF
TGTGCCAGCCGGGACTGGCAGGATGAGCAGTTCTTC
>.|few|TRBJ1-1|TRBV7-3
CASSFRGNTEAFF
TGTGCCAGCAGCTTTAGGGGAAACACTGAAGCTTTCTTT
>TRBD2|.|TRBJ2-2|TRBV10-1
CASRAGVGGELFF
TGCGCCAGCCGAGCGGGAGTTGGTGGGGAGCTGTTTTTT
>TRBD2|.|TRBJ2-3|TRBV4-2
CASSQGLAGSTDTQYF
TGTGCCAGCAGCCAAGGACTAGCGGGGAGCACAGATACGCAGTATTTT
>.|.|TRBJ2-7|TRBV19
CASSIGQGGSEQYF
TGTGCCAGTAGTATAGGACAGGGAGGAAGCGAGCAGTACTTC
>.|.|TRBJ2-1|TRBV29-1
CSVGGDPYNEQFF
TGCAGCGTTGGTGGGGACCCGTACAATGAGCAGTTCTTC
>.|few|TRBJ2-3|TRBV7-9
CASSLSSTDTQYF
TGTGCCAGCAGCTTAAGCAGCACAGATACGCAGTATTTT
>.|.|TRBJ1-1|TRBV21-1
CASSKGGTGATEAFF
TGTGCCAGCAGCAAAGGGGGAACGGGGGCCACTGAAGCTTTCTTT
>.|once|TRBJ2-7|TRBV5-8
CASRDKNLYEQYF
TGTGCCAGCCGGGACAAGAACCTTTACGAGCAGTACTTC
>.|.|TRBJ2-7|TRBV15
CATSRDLGGTYEQYF
TGTGCCACCAGCAGAGATCTGGGCGGAACCTACGAGCAGTACTTC
>TRBD1|.|TRBJ1-1|TRBV9
CASSVGDRVKQDTNTEAFF
TGTGCCAGCAGCGTAGGGGACAGGGTCAAGCAGGATACGAACACTGAAGCTTTCTTT